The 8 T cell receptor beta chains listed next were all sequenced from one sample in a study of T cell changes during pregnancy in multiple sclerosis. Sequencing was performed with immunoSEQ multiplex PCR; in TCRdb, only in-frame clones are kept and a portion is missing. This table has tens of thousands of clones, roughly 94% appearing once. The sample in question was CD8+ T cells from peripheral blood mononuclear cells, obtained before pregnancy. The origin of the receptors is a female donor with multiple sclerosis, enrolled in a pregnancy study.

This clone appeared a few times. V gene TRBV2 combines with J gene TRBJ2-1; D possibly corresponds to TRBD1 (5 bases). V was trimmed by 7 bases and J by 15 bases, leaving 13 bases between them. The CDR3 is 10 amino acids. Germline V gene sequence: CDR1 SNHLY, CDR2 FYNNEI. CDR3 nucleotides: TGTGCCAGCAAGGGGCGTGCCGTGTTCTTC. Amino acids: CASKGRAVFF. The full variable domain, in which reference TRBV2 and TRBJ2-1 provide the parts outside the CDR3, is EPEVTQTPSHQVTQMGQEVILRCVPISNHLYFYWYRQILGQKVEFLVSFYNNEISEKSEIFDDQFSVERPDGSNFTLKIRSTKLEDSAMYFCASKGRAVFFGPGTRLTVL.

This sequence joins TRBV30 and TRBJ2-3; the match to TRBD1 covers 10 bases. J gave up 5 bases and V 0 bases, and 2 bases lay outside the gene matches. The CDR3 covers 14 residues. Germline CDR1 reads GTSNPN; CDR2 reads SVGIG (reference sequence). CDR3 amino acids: CAWSVGQGEDTQYF. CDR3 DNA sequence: TGTGCCTGGAGTGTAGGACAGGGGGAAGATACGCAGTATTTT. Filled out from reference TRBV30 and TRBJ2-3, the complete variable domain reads SQTIHQWPATLVQPVGSPLSLECTVEGTSNPNLYWYRQAAGRGLQLLFYSVGIGQISSEVPQNLSASRPQDRQFILSSKKLLLSDSGFYLCAWSVGQGEDTQYFGPGTRLTVL.

The DNA for the CDR3 is TGTGCCAGTAGTGCGGCGGGGGCTGGGGAGCAGTACTTC. Translated, it gives CASSAAGAGEQYF. The chain has TRBV19 and TRBJ2-7; maybe TRBD2 (7 bases). V was clipped by 5 bases and J by 7 bases, with 15 bases between them. CDR1 and CDR2 from the germline V gene are LNHDA and SQIVND (reference sequence). This CDR3 is built from 13 residues.

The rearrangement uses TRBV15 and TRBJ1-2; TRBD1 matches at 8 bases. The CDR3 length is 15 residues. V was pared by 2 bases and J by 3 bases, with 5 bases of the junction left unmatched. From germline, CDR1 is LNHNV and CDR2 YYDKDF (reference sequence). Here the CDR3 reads CATSRSDRAYYGYTF. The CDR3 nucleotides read TGTGCCACCAGCAGATCGGACAGGGCATACTATGGCTACACCTTC. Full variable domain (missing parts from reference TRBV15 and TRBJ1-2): DAMVIQNPRYQVTQFGKPVTLSCSQTLNHNVMYWYQQKSSQAPKLLFHYYDKDFNNEADTPDNFQSRRPNTSFCFLDIRSPGLGDTAMYLCATSRSDRAYYGYTFGSGTRLTVV.

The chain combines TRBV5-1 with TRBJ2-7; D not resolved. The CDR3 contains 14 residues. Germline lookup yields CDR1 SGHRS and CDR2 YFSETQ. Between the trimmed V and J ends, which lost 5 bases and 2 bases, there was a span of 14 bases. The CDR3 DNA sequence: TGCGCCAGCAGTCCTCCCGAGAGCGCCTACGAGCAGTACTTC. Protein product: CASSPPESAYEQYF.

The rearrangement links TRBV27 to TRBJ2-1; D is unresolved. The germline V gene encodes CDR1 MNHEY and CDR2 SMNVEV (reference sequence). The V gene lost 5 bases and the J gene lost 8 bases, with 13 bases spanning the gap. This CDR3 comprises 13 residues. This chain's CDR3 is CASSPLSVHEQFF. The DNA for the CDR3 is TGTGCCAGCAGTCCCTTATCGGTCCATGAGCAGTTCTTC.

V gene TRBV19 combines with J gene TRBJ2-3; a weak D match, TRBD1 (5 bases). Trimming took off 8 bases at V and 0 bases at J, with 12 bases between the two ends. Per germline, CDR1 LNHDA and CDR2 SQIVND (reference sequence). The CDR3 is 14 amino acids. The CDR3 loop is CASGRARSTDTQYF. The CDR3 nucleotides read TGTGCCAGTGGCAGGGCCCGGAGCACAGATACGCAGTATTTT.

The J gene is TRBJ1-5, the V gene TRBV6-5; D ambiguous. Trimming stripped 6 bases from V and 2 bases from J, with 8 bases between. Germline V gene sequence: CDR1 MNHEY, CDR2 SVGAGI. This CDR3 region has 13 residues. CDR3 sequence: CASSPSRNQPQHF. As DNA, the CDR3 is TGTGCCAGCAGCCCCTCTCGCAATCAGCCCCAGCATTTT.